The 7 T cell receptor beta chains in this list originate from one sample, sequenced in a study of CD8+ T cells in alopecia areata. Once RNA had been extracted, it was reverse transcribed into cDNA to act as the sequencing template. The protocol was immunoSEQ multiplex PCR, while the TCRdb copy is restricted to in-frame clones and leaves out a portion. The sample lists fewer than 100,000 clones, 50% to 75% occurring once. The treatment was: oral pan-JAK inhibitor, 5-10 mg twice daily. The sample consisted of CD8+ T cells sorted from blood, taken at week 4, from a patient treated with tofacitinib. These receptors were obtained from a human donor with alopecia areata.

J is TRBJ2-7 and V is TRBV5-1; 11 positions agree with TRBD2. CDR3 length: 15 amino acids. The ends lost 4 bases at V and 11 bases at J; junction bases unmatched: 14. Germline V lookup: CDR1 SGHRS, CDR2 YFSETQ. CDR3 DNA sequence: TGCGCCAGCAGCCTAACACTAGCGGGAGTTGATCAGGAGTACTTC. This sequence encodes CASSLTLAGVDQEYF.

The V gene is TRBV4-3, the J gene TRBJ2-5; TRBD2 aligns across 9 bases. CDR3 length: 17 amino acids. The germline V gene encodes CDR1 LGHNA and CDR2 YSLEER. V gave up 0 bases and J gave up 3 bases; unmatched junction bases: 8. The CDR3 region has the DNA TGCGCCAGCAGCCAAGACGGTCTAGCGGGGATTAAAGAGACCCAGTACTTC. Its protein is CASSQDGLAGIKETQYF.

This clone was counted a few times. J is TRBJ2-5 and V is TRBV27; D is unresolved. The CDR3 is 14 residues long. The V end was cut by 5 bases, the J end by 4 bases, with 14 bases between. Germline V gives CDR1 MNHEY, CDR2 SMNVEV (reference sequence). The CDR3 DNA reads TGTGCCAGCAGTCCAAGCCCTAAGTTAGAGACCCAGTACTTC. This gives the protein CASSPSPKLETQYF.

This clone was detected only once. This chain connects TRBV5-6 to TRBJ2-3, with D perhaps given as TRBD1 or TRBD2 (5 bases each). The germline V and J ends were trimmed by 4 bases and 1 base, with 22 bases remaining between them. The CDR3 has 18 residues. From germline, CDR1 is SGHDT and CDR2 YYEEEE. DNA of the CDR3: TGTGCCAGCAGCCCCCGCCACCCCAGGGAGTGGGGCACAGATACGCAGTATTTT. Residues: CASSPRHPREWGTDTQYF.

In its sample, this clone was seen a few times. The chain carries TRBV7-8 and TRBJ1-4; a possible D gene is TRBD1 (5 bases). Trimming took 4 bases from V and 4 from J, leaving 19 bases between them. CDR1 SGHVS and CDR2 FQNEAQ come from the germline V gene. CDR3 length: 17 residues. CDR3 bases: TGTGCCAGCAGCTCAACCCAAGTGGGGACGGTTAATGAAAAACTGTTTTTT. Its protein product is CASSSTQVGTVNEKLFF. Complete variable domain (other parts from reference TRBV7-8 and TRBJ1-4): GAGVSQSPRYKVAKRGQDVALRCDPISGHVSLFWYQQALGQGPEFLTYFQNEAQLDKSGLPSDRFFAERPEGSVSTLKIQRTQQEDSAVYLCASSSTQVGTVNEKLFFGSGTQLSVL.

This clone has a handful of counts. The rearrangement joins TRBV7-2 to TRBJ2-7; either TRBD1 or TRBD2 may fit D (5 bases each). CDR1 is SGHTA and CDR2 is FQGNSA in the germline V gene. Trimming removed 5 bases at V and 3 bases at J, with 11 bases between. The CDR3 is 13 amino acids. The DNA of the CDR3 is TGTGCCAGCAGCCGAGGGACGGGCTACGAGCAGTACTTC. Translating it yields CASSRGTGYEQYF.

This clone occurred a few times. This rearrangement joins TRBV5-1 to TRBJ2-7; TRBD1 matches at 7 bases. The germline CDR1 and CDR2 sequences are SGHRS and YFSETQ. The CDR3 sequence is 13 residues long. V trimming: 0 bases; J trimming: 5 bases; junction bases outside the gene matches: 2. The chain's CDR3 is CASSLGTGDEQYF. The CDR3 nucleotides read TGCGCCAGCAGCTTGGGGACAGGAGACGAGCAGTACTTC.